This T cell receptor (beta chain) was captured in a study of T cells in Graves' hyperthyroidism and ophthalmopathy. RNA transcripts served as the template for amplifying TCR beta CDR3 regions. The primer set for the first-round RT-PCR of the TCR CDR3 was HTBI. TCRdb processed the multiplex PCR reads anew with MiXCR; each CDR3 protein has one entry. Of about 600,000 distinct CDR3 sequences detected, 14% appear once; the ten largest clones hold 7% to 9%. Germline-derived CDR1 and CDR2 are MNHEY and SVGEGT. This CDR3 contains 14 residues. V dropped 5 bases and J dropped 1 base, with 11 bases sitting between them.

The sequence derives from a woman in her late teens or twenties with Graves' ophthalmopathy. The source material was blood. V usage is TRBV6-2 or TRBV6-3 and J usage is TRBJ1-1; tentative D call: TRBD1 (5 bases). This CDR3 reads CASSSDRPNTEAFF. CDR3 DNA: TGTGCCAGCAGTAGCGACAGACCGAACACTGAAGCTTTCTTT.